The rows below give T cell receptor beta chains drawn from one sample of a study of T cells in Graves' hyperthyroidism and ophthalmopathy. TCRdb re-analysed the multiplex PCR reads in MiXCR, keeping a single row per CDR3 protein. In the table there are roughly 640,000 distinct CDR3 sequences, 15% to 20% of which are singletons. Sample: blood. Every receptor here comes from a woman in her thirties or forties with Graves' ophthalmopathy. The CDR3 runs from the conserved cysteine through the conserved F or W. The D gene is left open where the match is weak. The size of a clone is reported for some rows only, either as once, few or many, or as a class for expanded clones.

v_gene: TRBV18; j_gene: TRBJ1-3; abundance: many; d_gene: TRBD1; CDR3nt: TGTGCCAGCTCACCACCCGACAGGGCTGGAAACACCATATATTTT; CDR3aa: CASSPPDRAGNTIYF
v_gene: TRBV7-9; j_gene: TRBJ2-7; abundance: NA; d_gene: TRBD2; CDR3nt: TGTGCCAGCAGCCCAGGTCTCCTAGCGGGAATCCTTCCCTACGAGCAGTACTTC; CDR3aa: CASSPGLLAGILPYEQYF
v_gene: TRBV7-8; j_gene: TRBJ1-5; abundance: many; d_gene: NA; CDR3nt: TGTGCCAGCAGCTCCTCGGGGGGGGGAGTAAACAATCAGCCCCAGCATTTT; CDR3aa: CASSSSGGGVNNQPQHF
v_gene: TRBV2; j_gene: TRBJ1-5; abundance: many; d_gene: TRBD1; CDR3nt: TGTGCCAGCATGGGAATGGGGACAGGGCGACAGCCCCAGCATTTT; CDR3aa: CASMGMGTGRQPQHF
v_gene: TRBV30; j_gene: TRBJ1-1; abundance: NA; d_gene: TRBD1; CDR3nt: TGTGCCTGGAAGGGACAGGCGCGGACTGAAGCTTTCTTT; CDR3aa: CAWKGQARTEAFF
v_gene: TRBV19; j_gene: TRBJ2-1; abundance: NA; d_gene: NA; CDR3nt: TGTGCCAGTAGACCCTCCTATTCGGACAATGAGCAGTTCTTC; CDR3aa: CASRPSYSDNEQFF
v_gene: TRBV2; j_gene: TRBJ2-2; abundance: many; d_gene: TRBD2; CDR3nt: TGTGCCAGCAGTGAAAGAGCGGGAGGGCCCGGGGAGCTGTTTTTT; CDR3aa: CASSERAGGPGELFF
v_gene: TRBV30; j_gene: TRBJ2-1; abundance: NA; d_gene: TRBD2; CDR3nt: TGTGCCTGGAGTGTAAAGAGGCTAGCGGGGGGGCAACAGTTCTTC; CDR3aa: CAWSVKRLAGGQQFF
v_gene: TRBV10-3; j_gene: TRBJ2-7; abundance: many; d_gene: NA; CDR3nt: TGTGCCATCAGTGATGGGGGGACGGCATCCTACGAGCAGTACTTC; CDR3aa: CAISDGGTASYEQYF
v_gene: TRBV3-1; j_gene: TRBJ2-2; abundance: many; d_gene: NA; CDR3nt: TGTGCCAGCAGCCAAGACAGAAGGTTCGCGAACACCGGGGAGCTGTTTTTT; CDR3aa: CASSQDRRFANTGELFF